One sample yielded the 7 T cell receptor beta chains listed below, sequenced in a study of monozygotic twins with inflammatory bowel disease. From the 5' RACE reads, TCRdb lists one entry per CDR3 protein and no DNA. The sample totals approximately 340,000 distinct CDR3 sequences. What was sequenced was blood. The receptor source for this set is a human donor with ulcerative colitis or Crohn's disease, or a healthy co-twin of an affected twin (not recorded which).

The chain has TRBV18 and TRBJ2-1; absent DNA, TCRdb's TRBD2 call cannot be checked. This CDR3 is 15 amino acids long. Germline V gives CDR1 KGHSH, CDR2 LQKENI. CDR3 protein: CASSSGRALGPPEFF.

The chain employs TRBV12-3 or TRBV12-4 and TRBJ2-1. The CDR3 covers 11 residues. CDR3 loop: CASSPKNEQFF.

The gene calls are TRBV5-1 and TRBJ2-7; the TRBD1 assignment by TCRdb is unverifiable without DNA. The CDR3 loop spans 14 amino acids. Germline CDR1 is SGHRS and CDR2 is YFSETQ. The CDR3 region is CASSATGGSIEQYF.

The chain recombines TRBV19 with TRBJ2-7; the TRBD1 assignment by TCRdb is unverifiable without DNA. Looked up from germline, CDR1 is LNHDA and CDR2 is SQIVND (reference sequence). The CDR3 extends over 14 amino acids. CDR3 loop: CASSTGQGAREQYF.

The CDR3 sequence is CASSLVGQLQETQYF. This chain connects TRBV7-2 to TRBJ2-5; TCRdb lists TRBD1, though no DNA is available to test this call. CDR3 length: 15 amino acids. Germline V CDR1 and CDR2: SGHTA, FQGNSA.

The chain links TRBV12-3 or TRBV12-4 to TRBJ2-7; TCRdb lists TRBD1, though no DNA is available to test this call. The CDR3 totals 15 residues. The CDR3 sequence: CATRGLSGTGREQYF.

The chain joins TRBV12-3 or TRBV12-4 to TRBJ2-7; TCRdb's D gene call, TRBD1, goes unchecked for lack of DNA. CDR3 size: 14 residues. The CDR3 is CASSRSGNTYEQYF.